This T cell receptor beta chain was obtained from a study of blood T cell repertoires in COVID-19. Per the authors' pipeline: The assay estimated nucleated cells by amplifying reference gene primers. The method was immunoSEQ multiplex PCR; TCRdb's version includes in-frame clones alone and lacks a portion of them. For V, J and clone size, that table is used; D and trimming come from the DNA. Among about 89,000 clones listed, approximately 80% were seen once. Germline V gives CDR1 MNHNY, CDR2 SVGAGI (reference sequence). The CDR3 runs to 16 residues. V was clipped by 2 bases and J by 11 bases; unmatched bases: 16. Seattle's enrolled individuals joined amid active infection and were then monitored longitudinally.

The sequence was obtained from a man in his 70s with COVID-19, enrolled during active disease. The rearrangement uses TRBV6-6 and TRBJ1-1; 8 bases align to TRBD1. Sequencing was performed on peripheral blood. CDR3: CASSYPFDRGRVWAFF. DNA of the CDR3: TGTGCCAGCAGTTACCCCTTTGACAGGGGAAGGGTCTGGGCTTTCTTT.